This TCR beta chain was found in a study of T cell repertoires in cytomegalovirus infection. General study points: Carriers of CMV and the relevant HLA type were discriminated by public TCR beta frequency. HLA-C-restricted TCR beta clonotypes specific for CMV led the ex vivo response.

TCRdb re-derived calls from the reads in MiXCR, one entry per CDR3 protein. The sample gives under 600,000 distinct CDR3 sequences, approximately 15% of which show up once; more than 20% is in the top ten. The CDR3 consists of 14 residues. Germline CDR1 MNHEY, CDR2 SMNVEV (reference sequence). V lost 5 bases to trimming and J lost 9 bases; unmatched junction nucleotides: 9. Concerning this clonotype itself: Its antigen is currently unknown.

This rearrangement joins TRBV27 to TRBJ2-4; 8 nucleotides agree with TRBD1. Sequences were obtained from CD8+ T cells from PBMCs. The clonotype was recovered from a human donor in good health (CMV status not recorded). Some clones in this sample may be carry-over from other donors' samples. The CDR3 reads CASSLRTGPPIQYF. CDR3 sequence (DNA): TGTGCCAGCAGTCTACGGACAGGGCCCCCCATTCAGTACTTC.